The T cell receptor (beta chain) under discussion was sequenced for a study of cytomegalovirus exposure and HLA in healthy donors. Primers included in the PCR were 60 Vbeta and 13 Jbeta primers. This table comes from immunoSEQ multiplex PCR, and its TCRdb copy is limited to in-frame clones, with some not included. The table includes 130,000 to 150,000 clones, around 79% detected once. Worth noting for this clone: Its antigen is currently unknown.

V lost 2 bases and J lost 8; bases outside the gene matches: 8. The CDR3 runs to 16 residues. Germline loops: CDR1 SGHRS, CDR2 YFSETQ. Regarding the study as a whole: Rare TCR sequences predominated, though certain public TCRs were found in many donors. Highest at DRB1 and lowest at HLA-C, TCR association rates differed among HLA loci in a later analysis. In a later analysis, TCR beta V- and J-gene trimming was associated with a missense DCLRE1C variant.

The sample taken for sequencing was PBMCs. The rearrangement links TRBV5-1 to TRBJ2-1, with 12 bases that match TRBD2. The clonotype originates from a male donor in good health and CMV-seronegative. CDR3 bases: TGCGCCAGCAGCTTAACCGGGACTAGCGGGCCCGATGAGCAGTTCTTC. It specifies CASSLTGTSGPDEQFF.